This TCR beta chain comes out of a study of vaccination and CD4 T cells after COVID-19. Study-level background: Post-COVID sampling occurred a median approximately 100 days after diagnosis (range 35 to 161). General study findings and limits: Spike mono-reactivity held for 304 of 307 vaccine-specific clones in convalescent patients.

With the Oncomine TCR Beta short-read assay, DNA from cultured CD4+ T cells was sequenced. TCRdb processed the PCR reads anew with MiXCR; each CDR3 protein has one entry. The sample consists of 15,000 to 16,000 distinct CDR3 sequences, about three quarters of them appearing once. Note on this clonotype: Its cognate antigen is unknown.

Indicated treatment: roughly 10-day PBMC culture with coronavirus spike peptide pools or control peptides (ViraFEST assay). A half-volume replacement of the medium with fresh IL-2 medium was performed on days 3 and 7. The V and J ends lost 1 base and 4 bases, in that order; junction bases with no gene match: 6. This CDR3 has 15 residues. Germline V gene sequence: CDR1 LNHDA, CDR2 SQIVND (reference sequence). The V and J genes are TRBV19 and TRBJ1-2; 7 bases agree with TRBD1. The sequence came from a human donor who had recovered from COVID-19. The sequencing sample was made of CD4+ T cells from blood, cultured in vitro. CDR3 sequence: CASSIGSDRPYGYTF. DNA for the CDR3: TGTGCCAGTAGTATAGGGTCGGACAGGCCCTATGGCTACACCTTC.